A single sample is the source of the 19 T cell receptor beta chains below, sequenced in a study of CD8 T cells in Susac syndrome. RNA amounts of about 0.5 to 1 ug underwent reverse transcription with random hexamers. TCRdb re-called the immunoSEQ multiplex PCR reads through MiXCR, storing one row per CDR3 protein. The sample has 150,000 to 200,000 distinct CDR3 sequences, around 94% seen once. Sequencing was done on a sample of CD4+ T cells from PBMCs. The receptors originated from a human donor with Susac syndrome.

The V gene is TRBV20-1, the J gene TRBJ2-7; TRBD2 matches 11 bases. The CDR3 runs to 15 residues. V lost 3 bases, J lost 2 bases, and 6 bases stayed unmatched. The V gene's germline CDR1 is DFQATT and CDR2 SNEGSKA (reference sequence). The CDR3 DNA sequence: TGCAGTGCTAGCCGTCCGGGACTAGCGGCCTACGAGCAGTACTTC. This gives the protein CSASRPGLAAYEQYF.

This chain joins TRBV30 and TRBJ2-5; tentative D call: TRBD2 (7 bases). The CDR3 is 18 residues long. CDR1 is GTSNPN and CDR2 is SVGIG in the germline V gene (reference sequence). The V and J ends lost 6 bases and 4 bases respectively, with 30 bases between them. The CDR3 here is CACPIWDNSWGGSETQYF. DNA of the CDR3: TGTGCCTGTCCAATTTGGGACAATAGTTGGGGGGGATCAGAGACCCAGTACTTC.

The V gene is TRBV20-1, the J gene TRBJ1-4; 11 nucleotides align to TRBD1. Germline assignment: CDR1 DFQATT and CDR2 SNEGSKA (reference sequence). After removal of 5 bases from V and 7 bases from J, the junction contained 3 bases not matched to a gene. The CDR3 spans 13 residues. CDR3 loop: CSAQDRGREKLFF. The DNA of the CDR3 is TGCAGTGCTCAGGACAGGGGGCGTGAAAAACTGTTTTTT.

The chain uses TRBV3-1 and TRBJ2-3; weak D call: TRBD2 (6 bases). Trimming cost V 2 bases and J 2 bases, with 8 bases left between them. The germline V gene encodes CDR1 LGHDT and CDR2 YNNKEL (reference sequence). CDR3 length: 14 amino acids. CDR3 in DNA: TGTGCCAGCAGCCAACAACTAGCCACAGATACGCAGTATTTT. Protein sequence: CASSQQLATDTQYF.

J is TRBJ2-3 and V is TRBV28, with TRBD1 as a possible D gene (6 bases). Per germline, CDR1 MDHEN and CDR2 SYDVKM. The germline V and J ends were trimmed by 7 bases and 1 base, with 12 bases remaining between them. This CDR3 is 14 amino acids long. Written as DNA, the CDR3 is TGTGCCAGCACCGCCTCAGGGGGCACAGATACGCAGTATTTT. Translation: CASTASGGTDTQYF.

The CDR3 sequence is CASTTGGLAAGETQYF. The CDR3 nucleotides are TGTGCCAGCACGACTGGGGGACTAGCGGCTGGAGAGACCCAGTACTTC. The V gene is TRBV28, the J gene TRBJ2-5; 11 bases agree with TRBD2. Germline trimming cut 7 bases from V and 4 bases from J; bases unmatched to any gene: 11. The germline CDR1 and CDR2 sequences are MDHEN and SYDVKM. The CDR3 runs to 16 residues.

The CDR3 region is CASSLGGAGGLNEQFF. The CDR3 region has the DNA TGTGCCAGCAGCTTAGGGGGAGCGGGGGGGCTGAATGAGCAGTTCTTC. V usage is TRBV7-2 and J usage is TRBJ2-1; 10 positions agree with TRBD2. Germline lookup yields CDR1 SGHTA and CDR2 FQGNSA. The CDR3 is 16 amino acids. V lost 1 base to trimming and J lost 7 bases; unmatched junction nucleotides: 7.

This CDR3 reads CASSLGHLNEQFF. The CDR3 region has the DNA TGTGCCAGCTCACTCGGACACCTCAATGAGCAGTTCTTC. The rearrangement joins TRBV18 to TRBJ2-1; possibly TRBD1 for D (5 bases). V lost 4 bases to trimming and J lost 6 bases, with 10 bases between them. Germline V gene lookup returns CDR1 KGHSH and CDR2 LQKENI. This CDR3 contains 13 residues.

V gene TRBV20-1 combines with J gene TRBJ2-7; perhaps TRBD1 as D (5 bases). Germline V gives CDR1 DFQATT, CDR2 SNEGSKA (reference sequence). The CDR3 length is 13 residues. The V and J ends lost 5 bases and 6 bases respectively, with 17 bases between them. The CDR3: CSALIDSSFEQYF. The CDR3 DNA follows: TGCAGTGCTCTTATAGACAGTAGTTTCGAGCAGTACTTC.

The rearrangement joins TRBV7-3 to TRBJ2-1; D not resolved. Between the trimmed V and J ends, which lost 5 bases and 0 bases, there was a span of 8 bases. The CDR3 covers 14 residues. CDR1 is SGHTA, CDR2 FQGTGA, per germline. CDR3 DNA sequence: TGTGCCAGCAGCCCGGACCACTCCTACAATGAGCAGTTCTTC. Amino acid sequence: CASSPDHSYNEQFF. The complete variable domain, with remaining parts taken from reference TRBV7-3 and TRBJ2-1, reads GAGVSQTPSNKVTEKGKYVELRCDPISGHTALYWYRQSLGQGPEFLIYFQGTGAADDSGLPNDRFFAVRPEGSVSTLKIQRTERGDSAVYLCASSPDHSYNEQFFGPGTRLTVL.

This rearrangement joins TRBV20-1 to TRBJ1-2; 7 bases align to TRBD1. The V gene's germline CDR1 is DFQATT and CDR2 SNEGSKA (reference sequence). With 5 bases clipped from V and 4 bases from J, the junction kept 7 bases outside the gene matches. This CDR3 spans 13 amino acids. DNA of the CDR3: TGCAGTGCTTATCAGACAGGGACCTATGGCTACACCTTC. This translates into CSAYQTGTYGYTF.

This clonotype was seen once. This sequence joins TRBV25-1 and TRBJ1-4; D gene ambiguous. The V gene's germline CDR1 is MGHDK and CDR2 SYGVNS. The CDR3 has 12 amino acids. The V end lost 3 bases, the J end lost 8 bases, and 7 bases lay between the germline ends. The CDR3 region is CASSDRWEKLFF. The CDR3, as DNA: TGTGCCAGCAGTGATCGGTGGGAAAAACTGTTTTTT.

The J gene is TRBJ1-1, the V gene TRBV7-2, with a weak D call TRBD1 (5 bases). V dropped 4 bases and J dropped 1 base, with 7 bases sitting between them. The germline V gene has CDR1 SGHTA and CDR2 FQGNSA. The CDR3 has 13 amino acids. CDR3 nucleotide sequence: TGTGCCAGCAGCTGGGGGGAGAACACTGAAGCTTTCTTT. Its translation: CASSWGENTEAFF.

J is TRBJ2-5 and V is TRBV5-6; 7 bases agree with TRBD2. The CDR3 runs 14 residues. V lost 3 bases, J lost 5 bases, and 7 bases stayed unmatched. Germline CDR1 reads SGHDT; CDR2 reads YYEEEE. The CDR3, as DNA: TGTGCCAGCAGCTCCTGGACTAGTCGCGAGACCCAGTACTTC. This codes for CASSSWTSRETQYF.

V usage is TRBV6-5 and J usage is TRBJ1-2; possibly TRBD1 for D (6 bases). Trimming removed 5 bases at V and 7 bases at J, with 14 bases between. The CDR3 has 13 residues. From germline, CDR1 is MNHEY and CDR2 SVGAGI. The DNA of the CDR3 is TGTGCCAGCAGTCCAGGGGATTCTGCTGGCTACACCTTC. Translation: CASSPGDSAGYTF.

The chain combines TRBV18 with TRBJ1-3, with a tentative D call TRBD1 (5 bases). The V end lost 3 bases, the J end lost 0 bases, and 12 bases lay between the germline ends. The CDR3 contains 16 residues. The germline CDR1 and CDR2 sequences are KGHSH and LQKENI. CDR3 nucleotide sequence: TGTGCCAGCTCACCCGGGGCCTTTAGCTCTGGAAACACCATATATTTT. Translation gives CASSPGAFSSGNTIYF.

The rearrangement joins TRBV10-3 to TRBJ2-3, with 7 bases lining up with TRBD2. The CDR3 covers 13 residues. V shed 8 bases, J shed 2 bases, and the junction held 4 bases outside the gene matches. The germline V gene encodes CDR1 ENHRY and CDR2 SYGVKD. The CDR3 DNA sequence: TGTGCCATCGGGAGGGTAGACACAGATACGCAGTATTTT. This sequence encodes CAIGRVDTDTQYF.

This chain joins TRBV6-5 and TRBJ1-1; D is unresolved. The CDR3 loop spans 13 amino acids. V was clipped by 5 bases and J by 3 bases, with 10 bases between them. The germline gives CDR1 MNHEY, CDR2 SVGAGI. The DNA for the CDR3 is TGTGCCAGCAGTACGACGGTCGACACTGAAGCTTTCTTT. This translates into CASSTTVDTEAFF.

This sequence joins TRBV30 and TRBJ2-1; the D gene is possibly TRBD2 (5 bases). The germline V gene has CDR1 GTSNPN and CDR2 SVGIG (reference sequence). The CDR3 covers 13 residues. V was trimmed by 2 bases and J by 5 bases, leaving 10 bases between them. This chain's CDR3 is CAWSPMGDNEQFF. The DNA of the CDR3 is TGTGCCTGGAGTCCCATGGGAGACAATGAGCAGTTCTTC.